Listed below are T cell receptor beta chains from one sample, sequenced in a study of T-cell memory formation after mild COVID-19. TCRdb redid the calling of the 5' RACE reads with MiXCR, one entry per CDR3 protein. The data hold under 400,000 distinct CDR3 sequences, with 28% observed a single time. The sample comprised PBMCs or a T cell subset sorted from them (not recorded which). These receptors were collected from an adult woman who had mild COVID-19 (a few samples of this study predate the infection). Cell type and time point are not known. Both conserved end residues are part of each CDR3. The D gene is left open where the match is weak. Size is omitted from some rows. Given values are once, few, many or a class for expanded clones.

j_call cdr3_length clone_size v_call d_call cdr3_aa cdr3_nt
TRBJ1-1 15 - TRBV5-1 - CASSMGQGFDTEAFF TGCGCCAGCAGCATGGGGCAGGGGTTCGACACTGAAGCTTTCTTT
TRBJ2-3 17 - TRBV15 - CATSRGLTGIGTDTQYF TGTGCCACCAGCAGAGGCCTTACGGGGATAGGCACAGATACGCAGTATTTT
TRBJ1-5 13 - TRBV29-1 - CSVVENINQPQHF TGCAGCGTTGTCGAAAATATCAATCAGCCCCAGCATTTT
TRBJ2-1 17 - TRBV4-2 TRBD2 CASSQDKGGRSYNEQFF TGTGCCAGCAGCCAAGATAAGGGAGGGAGATCCTACAATGAGCAGTTCTTC
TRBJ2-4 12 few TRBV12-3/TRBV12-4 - CASSLGTPIQYF TGTGCCAGCAGTTTGGGCACTCCCATTCAGTACTTC
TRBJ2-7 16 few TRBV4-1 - CASSHTGQIEIYEQYF TGCGCCAGCAGCCATACCGGACAGATTGAAATCTACGAGCAGTACTTC
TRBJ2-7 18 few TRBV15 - CATSRDPREAGRSYEQYF TGTGCCACCAGCAGAGATCCCAGGGAGGCTGGCCGCTCCTACGAGCAGTACTTC
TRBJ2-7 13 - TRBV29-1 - CSVRIQGSHEQYF TGCAGCGTCCGGATTCAGGGGAGCCACGAGCAGTACTTC
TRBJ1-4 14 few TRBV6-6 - CASSYSAGREKLFF TGTGCCAGCAGTTACTCGGCAGGCCGAGAAAAACTGTTTTTT
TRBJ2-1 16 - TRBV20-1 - CSARDVEPQFGNEQFF TGCAGTGCTAGAGATGTCGAGCCGCAATTCGGCAATGAGCAGTTCTTC
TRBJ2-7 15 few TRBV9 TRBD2 CASSVGGGSGNEQYF TGTGCCAGCAGCGTAGGAGGCGGGAGCGGCAACGAGCAGTACTTC
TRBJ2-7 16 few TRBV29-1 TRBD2 CSVCLAGLVRGYEQYF TGCAGCGTTTGTCTAGCGGGGCTAGTAAGGGGGTACGAGCAGTACTTC
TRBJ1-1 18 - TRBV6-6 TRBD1 CASSFGQGRNLLNTEAFF TGTGCCAGCAGTTTCGGACAGGGCCGCAACCTTTTGAACACTGAAGCTTTCTTT
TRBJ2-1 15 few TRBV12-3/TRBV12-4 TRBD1 CASTHRGQGYNEQFF TGTGCCAGCACACACCGCGGACAGGGATACAATGAGCAGTTCTTC
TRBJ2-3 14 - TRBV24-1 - CATDSWGDADTQYF TGTGCCACCGACTCATGGGGTGATGCAGATACGCAGTATTTT
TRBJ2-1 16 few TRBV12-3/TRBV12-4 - CASSPSDTSPYNEQFF TGTGCCAGCAGTCCCAGCGATACGTCGCCCTACAATGAGCAGTTCTTC
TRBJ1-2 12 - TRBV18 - CASSVRNYGYTF TGTGCCAGCTCGGTCAGAAACTATGGCTACACCTTC
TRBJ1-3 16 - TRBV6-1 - CASSEASRTAGNTIYF TGTGCCAGCAGTGAAGCATCCCGGACGGCCGGAAACACCATATATTTT
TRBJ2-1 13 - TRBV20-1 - CSARVPEKDEQFF TGCAGTGCTAGAGTCCCCGAAAAGGATGAGCAGTTCTTC
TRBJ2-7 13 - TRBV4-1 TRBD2 CASSQIAGLEQYF TGCGCCAGCAGCCAAATAGCGGGTTTAGAGCAGTACTTC
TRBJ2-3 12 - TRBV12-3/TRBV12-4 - CASSFIEDTQYF TGTGCCAGCAGTTTTATAGAGGATACGCAGTATTTT
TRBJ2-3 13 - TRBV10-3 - CAINDGGTDTQYF TGTGCCATCAACGATGGCGGGACAGATACGCAGTATTTT
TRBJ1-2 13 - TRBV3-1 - CASSQTANYGYTF TGTGCCAGCAGCCAGACAGCAAACTATGGCTACACCTTC
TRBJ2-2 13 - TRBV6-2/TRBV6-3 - CASTGGNTGELYF TGTGCCAGCACAGGGGGGAACACCGGGGAGCTGTATTTT
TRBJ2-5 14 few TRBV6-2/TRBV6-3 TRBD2 CASSRLAGGETQYF TGTGCCAGCAGTCGACTAGCGGGAGGGGAGACCCAGTACTTC
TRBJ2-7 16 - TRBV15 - CATSRVYLIGTYEQYF TGTGCCACCAGCAGAGTATATTTAATAGGGACCTACGAGCAGTACTTC
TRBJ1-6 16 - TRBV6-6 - CASRPTGHRAGSPLHF TGTGCCAGCAGACCTACGGGACATAGAGCAGGTTCACCCCTCCACTTT
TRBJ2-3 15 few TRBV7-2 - CASSQAETNTDTQYF TGTGCCAGCAGCCAGGCTGAGACAAACACAGATACGCAGTATTTT
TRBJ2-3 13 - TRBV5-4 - CASSRSPRDTQYF TGTGCCAGCAGCCGAAGCCCTCGGGATACGCAGTATTTT